This T cell receptor beta chain was identified in a study of response to subunit inactivated influenza vaccine. Study outcomes and limitations: The authors put forward the suggestion that each seasonal influenza vaccination may bring in only a limited number of new T cells.

This clonotype was recorded at least ten times. Antigen unknown. TCRdb redid the calling of the RT-PCR reads with MiXCR, one entry per CDR3 protein. The table has 450,000 to 600,000 distinct CDR3 sequences, about 7.2% seen once. V was trimmed by 3 bases and J by 7 bases, leaving 25 bases between them. Germline values: CDR1 SGHAT, CDR2 FQDESV (reference sequence). CDR3 length equals 18 residues. The sequence derives from a man aged 50 to 69 who received an inactivated influenza vaccine. J is TRBJ2-1 and V is TRBV11-1; D possibly matches TRBD1 or TRBD2 (6 bases each). Specimen: PBMCs from blood, collected around 2 years after vaccination. CDR3 sequence reads: CASSFSPWNGGPGNEQFF. The CDR3 DNA reads TGTGCCAGCAGCTTTTCCCCCTGGAATGGGGGGCCCGGGAATGAGCAGTTCTTC.